Listed here are 32 T cell receptor beta chains from one sample, sequenced in a study of T cells in Graves' hyperthyroidism and ophthalmopathy. What was amplified from RNA transcripts were TCR beta CDR3 regions. The TCR CDR3 was amplified in a first-round RT-PCR using the HTBI primer set. TCRdb re-called the multiplex PCR reads through MiXCR, storing one row per CDR3 protein. The table records about 680,000 distinct CDR3 sequences, 30% to 40% of them present only once. Sequenced material: blood. These receptor sequences come from a woman between 40 and 50 years old with Graves' hyperthyroidism.

V usage is TRBV9 and J usage is TRBJ2-2, with D possibly being TRBD2 (5 bases). The CDR3 runs to 17 residues. CDR1 and CDR2 from the germline V gene are SGDLS and YYNGEE. Trimming took 6 bases from V and 3 from J, leaving 21 bases between them. CDR3 residues: CASTLGPGRRDTGELFF. The CDR3 bases are TGTGCCAGCACCCTAGGGCCCGGCAGGCGGGACACCGGGGAGCTGTTTTTT.

Many counts were recorded for this clonotype. The chain uses TRBV11-2 and TRBJ1-2; D gene unclear. Trimming shortened V by 0 bases and J by 5 bases, and 10 bases separated the two germline ends. Germline loops: CDR1 SGHAT, CDR2 FQNNGV. This CDR3 spans 14 amino acids. CDR3 DNA: TGTGCCAGCAGCTTAGATCGAGAGAGATATGGCTACACCTTC. This gives the protein CASSLDRERYGYTF.

The chain combines TRBV6-1 with TRBJ1-5; 8 bases fit TRBD1. Germline V CDR1 and CDR2: MNHNS, SASEGT. CDR3 length equals 17 residues. The V and J ends lost 7 bases and 2 bases, in that order; junction bases with no gene match: 13. In DNA form, the CDR3 reads TGTGCCAGCACCATCCCTTCGACAGGGGCAGGCAATCAGCCCCAGCATTTT. This sequence encodes CASTIPSTGAGNQPQHF.

In the case of this clonotype: A much larger clone lies a single base off, so this may be a read error. V and J are TRBV12-3 or TRBV12-4 and TRBJ1-3; tentatively, D is TRBD1 (6 bases). The CDR3 loop spans 14 amino acids. Here the CDR3 DNA reads TGTGCCAGCAGTCGGACAGTCTCTGGAAACACCATACATTTT. This sequence encodes CASSRTVSGNTIHF.

This clonotype was seen ten or more times. The V call is TRBV7-9, the J call TRBJ2-5; D may be TRBD2 (6 bases). The V end lost 6 bases, the J end lost 1 base, and 9 bases lay between the germline ends. This CDR3 spans 13 amino acids. The V gene's germline CDR1 is SEHNR and CDR2 FQNEAQ (reference sequence). The CDR3 coding sequence is TGTGCCAGCAGTCCTAGCGTCCAAGAGACCCAGTACTTC. Translation: CASSPSVQETQYF.

This clonotype was detected a few times. This sequence joins TRBV25-1 and TRBJ1-2; 7 bases line up with TRBD1. Germline lookup yields CDR1 MGHDK and CDR2 SYGVNS. CDR3 length: 13 amino acids. The junction had 3 bases not matched to a gene; V was cut back by 6 bases and J by 2 bases. The CDR3 loop is CASRGQVNYGYTF. For the CDR3, the DNA is TGTGCCAGCAGAGGACAGGTGAACTATGGCTACACCTTC.

This clonotype came up many times. The genes are TRBV29-1 and TRBJ1-1, with 9 bases aligning to TRBD1. Per the germline V gene, CDR1 is SQVTM and CDR2 is ANQGSEA. The CDR3 has 12 residues. V shed 3 bases and J 4 bases; nucleotides not matched to a gene: 0. DNA for the CDR3: TGCAGCGTTGAGGGACAGGGCACTGAAGCTTTCTTT. It encodes CSVEGQGTEAFF.

The chain links TRBV2 to TRBJ1-2, with 10 nucleotides matching TRBD1. CDR1 and CDR2 (germline): SNHLY, FYNNEI. V lost 7 bases and J lost 5; bases outside the gene matches: 4. This CDR3 is built from 13 residues. The CDR3 coding sequence is TGTGCCAGCATTATGGGACAGGGGTATGGCTACACCTTC. This encodes CASIMGQGYGYTF.

About this clonotype: A read error may explain this, as a much larger clone is one base away. The chain combines TRBV10-3 with TRBJ1-2, with D perhaps matching TRBD1 (6 bases). The length of the CDR3 is 14 residues. The germline CDR1 and CDR2 sequences are ENHRY and SYGVKD. The CDR3, as DNA: TGTGCCAGCAGTTTCGCCACAGGGAACTATGGCTACACCTTC. This encodes CASSFATGNYGYTF.

This clonotype appeared a single time. The chain recombines TRBV7-2 with TRBJ2-7; tentative D call: TRBD1 (6 bases). Per the germline V gene, CDR1 is SGHTA and CDR2 is FQGNSA. The CDR3 is made up of 13 amino acids. V was cut by 5 bases and J by 4 bases, with 12 bases left in between. The chain's CDR3 is CASSGGDGYEQYF. CDR3 DNA: TGTGCCAGCAGCGGGGGCGATGGGTACGAGCAGTACTTC.

This clonotype was detected many times. V and J are TRBV2 and TRBJ1-1; D remains unclear. The CDR3 runs 13 residues. V was shortened by 2 bases and J by 5 bases, with 9 bases between the two germline ends. Germline CDR1 is SNHLY and CDR2 is FYNNEI. The CDR3 protein is CASSEQDGTEAFF. DNA for the CDR3: TGTGCCAGCAGTGAACAGGACGGGACTGAAGCTTTCTTT.

The V gene is TRBV9, the J gene TRBJ1-1; 9 nucleotides align to TRBD1. The germline CDR1 and CDR2 sequences are SGDLS and YYNGEE. With V trimmed by 3 bases and J by 5 bases, 5 bases remained unmatched. The CDR3 runs to 14 residues. CDR3 loop: CASSGAGTGTEAFF. CDR3 coding DNA: TGTGCCAGCAGCGGCGCCGGGACAGGGACTGAAGCTTTCTTT.

This clonotype was seen at least ten times. The chain recombines TRBV9 with TRBJ1-1, with a weak D call TRBD1 (5 bases). From germline, CDR1 is SGDLS and CDR2 YYNGEE. Trimming pared 7 bases from V and 7 bases from J, leaving 17 bases between. The CDR3 contains 13 residues. The CDR3 loop reads CASGEGRLVEAFF. CDR3 in DNA: TGTGCCAGCGGGGAGGGACGGCTCGTTGAAGCTTTCTTT.

This clonotype was picked up many times. This rearrangement joins TRBV7-9 to TRBJ1-1; D may be TRBD1 (5 bases). V lost 1 base and J lost 5, with 8 bases in between. Germline lookup yields CDR1 SEHNR and CDR2 FQNEAQ (reference sequence). This CDR3 has 13 amino acids. In DNA, the CDR3 is TGTGCCAGCAGCTTAGAAACAGGAACTGAAGCTTTCTTT. Translation: CASSLETGTEAFF.

The chain links TRBV29-1 to TRBJ1-3; 8 bases match TRBD1. Trimming at V came to 7 bases and at J to 1 base, leaving 3 bases not matched to a gene. The V gene's germline CDR1 is SQVTM and CDR2 ANQGSEA. There are 13 residues in the CDR3. CDR3 sequence (DNA): TGCAGCGGGACAGGGTCTTCTGGAAACACCATATATTTT. It codes for CSGTGSSGNTIYF. The full variable domain, in which reference TRBV29-1 and TRBJ1-3 provide the parts outside the CDR3, is SAVISQKPSRDICQRGTSLTIQCQVDSQVTMMFWYRQQPGQSLTLIATANQGSEATYESGFVIDKFPISRPNLTFSTLTVSNMSPEDSSIYLCSGTGSSGNTIYFGEGSWLTVV.

This clonotype was seen more than once but under ten times. CDR3 sequence: CASTENTRRDEKLFF. The CDR3 nucleotides are TGCGCCAGCACCGAGAACACCCGCCGCGATGAAAAACTGTTTTTT. V is TRBV10-2 and J is TRBJ1-4; D ambiguous. V lost 7 bases and J 6 bases, leaving 18 bases between the germline ends. CDR1 WSHSY and CDR2 SAAADI come from the germline V gene. There are 15 residues in the CDR3.

With respect to this clonotype: At one end the junction does not follow the germline gene, possibly because of a read error. The chain joins TRBV5-1 to TRBJ1-4, with TRBD1 matching over 9 bases. The CDR3 has 14 amino acids. The germline gives CDR1 SGHRS, CDR2 YFSETQ. The CDR3 DNA reads as TGTGCCAGCAGCCACGGGACAGGGATTGAAAAACTGTTTTTT. It yields the protein CASSHGTGIEKLFF.

On this clonotype itself: Mismatch with germline at one junction end may stem from a read error. The V and J genes are TRBV20-1 and TRBJ1-2, with no clear D. The CDR3 sequence is 10 residues long. Germline lookup yields CDR1 DFQATT and CDR2 SNEGSKA (reference sequence). DNA of the CDR3: TGCAGTGCTCGGGCCGAACCGAGGGCCTTC. Protein sequence: CSARAEPRAF.

This clonotype was counted many times. CDR3 loop: CASSLFITETQYF. The CDR3 nucleotides are TGTGCCAGCAGCTTATTCATCACGGAGACCCAGTACTTC. The chain is built from TRBV7-9 and TRBJ2-5, with D uncertain. The germline gives CDR1 SEHNR, CDR2 FQNEAQ (reference sequence). The V end was cut by 2 bases, the J end by 5 bases, with 9 bases between. The CDR3 consists of 13 residues.

The sample holds a few counts of this clonotype. The rearrangement joins TRBV7-2 to TRBJ2-2; no firm D call. The CDR3 extends over 13 amino acids. V dropped 1 base and J dropped 11 bases, with 11 bases sitting between them. Germline CDR1 and CDR2: SGHTA and FQGNSA. The CDR3 sequence: CASSLVPSPELFF. The CDR3 bases are TGTGCCAGCAGCTTAGTTCCAAGCCCTGAGCTGTTTTTT.

The table lists this clonotype with many counts. The chain is built from TRBV6-2 or TRBV6-3 and TRBJ2-6, with D unresolved. The germline V gene has CDR1 MNHEY and CDR2 SVGEGT. V lost 2 bases to trimming and J lost 0 bases, with 5 bases between them. The CDR3 has 15 residues. In DNA form, the CDR3 reads TGTGCCAGCAGTTACGCATTCTCTGGGGCCAACGTCCTGACTTTC. Amino acid sequence: CASSYAFSGANVLTF.

This chain connects TRBV29-1 to TRBJ1-2; TRBD1 is a possible D gene (6 bases). The CDR3 loop spans 13 amino acids. Trimming took off 8 bases at V and 5 bases at J, with 18 bases between the two ends. From germline, CDR1 is SQVTM and CDR2 ANQGSEA. The CDR3 coding sequence is TGCAGCTCATCCCGGACAGCCAATTATGGCTACACCTTC. This translates into CSSSRTANYGYTF. Full variable domain (rest looked up from reference TRBV29-1 and TRBJ1-2): SAVISQKPSRDICQRGTSLTIQCQVDSQVTMMFWYRQQPGQSLTLIATANQGSEATYESGFVIDKFPISRPNLTFSTLTVSNMSPEDSSIYLCSSSRTANYGYTFGSGTRLTVV.

With regard to this clonotype: A much larger clone is a single base away; this may be a read error. This rearrangement joins TRBV19 to TRBJ1-1; D unresolved. Germline assignment: CDR1 LNHDA and CDR2 SQIVND (reference sequence). The CDR3 length is 13 residues. The ends were cut back, 7 bases at V and 4 bases at J, with 13 bases in the middle. CDR3 nucleotides: TGTGCCAGTAAGGAGAGGCGGGCCACTGAAGCTTTCTTT. Its protein product is CASKERRATEAFF.

The chain combines TRBV20-1 with TRBJ2-7; 7 bases match TRBD2. V trimming: 3 bases; J trimming: 5 bases; junction bases outside the gene matches: 10. Germline-derived CDR1 and CDR2 are DFQATT and SNEGSKA (reference sequence). The CDR3 runs 14 residues. The CDR3 reads CSASIIGGGNEQYF. The CDR3 nucleotides read TGCAGTGCTAGTATAATAGGCGGGGGAAACGAGCAGTACTTC.

The chain links TRBV7-2 to TRBJ2-5, with 9 bases matching TRBD2. V was clipped by 5 bases and J by 1 base; unmatched bases: 11. Per the germline V gene, CDR1 is SGHTA and CDR2 is FQGNSA. The CDR3 loop spans 17 amino acids. DNA for the CDR3: TGTGCCAGCAGCCAAGAAAGTCCAGCGGGAGGCCAAGAGACCCAGTACTTC. Residues: CASSQESPAGGQETQYF.

This clonotype was observed at least ten times. V usage is TRBV19 and J usage is TRBJ1-5; the D gene is possibly TRBD1 (5 bases). The CDR3 sequence is 16 residues long. Trimming removed 2 bases at V and 0 bases at J, with 11 bases between. Germline V gene sequence: CDR1 LNHDA, CDR2 SQIVND (reference sequence). Here the CDR3 reads CASSIRDFNSNQPQHF. CDR3 coding DNA: TGTGCCAGTAGTATAAGGGACTTCAATAGCAATCAGCCCCAGCATTTT.

This clonotype was recorded many times. This rearrangement joins TRBV12-3 or TRBV12-4 to TRBJ1-6, with D possibly matching TRBD1 (5 bases). This CDR3 spans 15 amino acids. Between the trimmed V and J ends, which lost 6 bases and 6 bases, there was a span of 15 bases. The CDR3 loop reads CASSLPTGGNSPLHF. The CDR3 region has the DNA TGTGCCAGCAGCCTGCCGACCGGGGGTAATTCACCCCTCCACTTT.

This clonotype was detected a few times. V is TRBV19 and J is TRBJ2-7; D might be TRBD1 (6 bases). V lost 5 bases, J lost 5 bases, and 13 bases lay in between. This CDR3 spans 13 amino acids. The germline gives CDR1 LNHDA, CDR2 SQIVND (reference sequence). CDR3 region: CASSHAGVHEQYF. The CDR3 DNA reads as TGTGCCAGTAGTCATGCAGGGGTACACGAGCAGTACTTC.

To note about this clonotype: Mismatch with germline at one junction end may stem from a read error. The chain combines TRBV5-1 with TRBJ2-2, with 9 positions matching TRBD1. The CDR3 has 15 amino acids. Germline V gene data show CDR1 as SGHRS and CDR2 as YFSETQ. CDR3 loop: CASSHRTGDTGELFF. The DNA of the CDR3 is TGTGCCAGCAGCCATCGGACAGGGGACACCGGGGAGCTGTTTTTT. Together with reference TRBV5-1 and TRBJ2-2, the CDR3 gives the full variable domain: KAGVTQTPRYLIKTRGQQVTLSCSPISGHRSVSWYQQTPGQGLQFLFEYFSETQRNKGNFPGRFSGRQFSNSRSEMNVSTLELGDSALYLCASSHRTGDTGELFFGEGSRLTVL.

V gene TRBV6-4 combines with J gene TRBJ1-1; D is undetermined. In germline, CDR1 is MRHNA, CDR2 SNTAGT. CDR3 length equals 13 residues. Deletions cut 6 bases from V and 2 bases from J, with 10 bases between. CDR3 region: CASSANSNTEAFF. CDR3 nucleotides: TGTGCCAGCAGCGCGAATTCAAACACTGAAGCTTTCTTT.

The chain combines TRBV20-1 with TRBJ1-4, with TRBD1 as a possible D gene (6 bases). The V end lost 0 bases, the J end lost 8 bases, and 13 bases lay between the germline ends. This CDR3 is built from 14 residues. The germline V gene encodes CDR1 DFQATT and CDR2 SNEGSKA (reference sequence). CDR3 nucleotide sequence: TGCAGTGCTAGAGATGCAGGGGTTATCGAAAAACTGTTTTTT. Translated, it gives CSARDAGVIEKLFF.

This clonotype was picked up a small number of times. The J gene is TRBJ1-3, the V gene TRBV6-1; D gene uncertain. Germline V gene sequence: CDR1 MNHNS, CDR2 SASEGT. V was clipped by 0 bases and J by 0 bases, with 6 bases between them. The CDR3 runs 15 residues. The CDR3: CASSEAFSSGNTIYF. CDR3 sequence (DNA): TGTGCCAGCAGTGAAGCTTTTTCCTCTGGAAACACCATATATTTT.